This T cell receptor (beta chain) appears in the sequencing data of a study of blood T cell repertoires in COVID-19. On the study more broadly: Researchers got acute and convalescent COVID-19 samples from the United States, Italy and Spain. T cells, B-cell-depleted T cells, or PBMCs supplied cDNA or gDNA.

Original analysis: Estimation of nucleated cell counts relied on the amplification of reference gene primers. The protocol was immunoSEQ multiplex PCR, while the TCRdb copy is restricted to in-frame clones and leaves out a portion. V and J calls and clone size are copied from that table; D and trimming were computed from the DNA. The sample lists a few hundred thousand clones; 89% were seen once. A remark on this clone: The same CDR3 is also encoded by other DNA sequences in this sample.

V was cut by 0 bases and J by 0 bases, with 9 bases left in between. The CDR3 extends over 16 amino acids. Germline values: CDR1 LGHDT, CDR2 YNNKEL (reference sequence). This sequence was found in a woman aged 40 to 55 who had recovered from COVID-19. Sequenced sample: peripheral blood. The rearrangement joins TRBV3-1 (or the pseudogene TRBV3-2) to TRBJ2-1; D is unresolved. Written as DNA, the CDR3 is TGTGCCAGCAGCCAAGAGGCAGGAAGCTCCTACAATGAGCAGTTCTTC. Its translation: CASSQEAGSSYNEQFF.